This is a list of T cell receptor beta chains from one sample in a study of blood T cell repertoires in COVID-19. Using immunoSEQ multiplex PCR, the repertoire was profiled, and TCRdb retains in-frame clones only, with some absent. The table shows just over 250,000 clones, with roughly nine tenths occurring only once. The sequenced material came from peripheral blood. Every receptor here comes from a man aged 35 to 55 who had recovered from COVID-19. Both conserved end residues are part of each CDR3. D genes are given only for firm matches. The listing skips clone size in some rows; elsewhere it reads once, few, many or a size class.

CDR3: CASSLTLTGELFF
size: -
D: -
V: TRBV11-2

CDR3: CASRLSRRATNEKLFF
size: -
D: -
V: TRBV12-2

CDR3: CASSPSLDRDNSPLHF
size: -
D: -
V: TRBV5-1

CDR3: CATSRGGRVSYNEQFF
size: -
D: -
V: TRBV15

CDR3: CASSLQGLEQYF
size: once
D: TRBD1
V: TRBV7-2

CDR3: CASSQEGGGSYYEQYF
size: -
D: -
V: TRBV4-1

CDR3: CASSLARTGPLRGVLTF
size: -
D: TRBD1
V: TRBV5-5

CDR3: CASSYSWTGLISPLHF
size: -
D: TRBD1
V: TRBV6-5

CDR3: CASTGTDWGSDTQYF
size: -
D: -
V: TRBV2

CDR3: CASSPNPHSGQYF
size: -
D: -
V: TRBV18

CDR3: CASSPRLAVQETQYF
size: -
D: TRBD2
V: TRBV6-2/TRBV6-3

CDR3: CATGLPLHF
size: -
D: -
V: TRBV12-3/TRBV12-4

CDR3: CASSAPGGYGYTF
size: few
D: -
V: TRBV11-1

CDR3: CAIRDSSTDTQYF
size: -
D: TRBD1
V: TRBV10-3

CDR3: CASRQGALIWKLFF
size: -
D: TRBD1
V: TRBV6-5

CDR3: CATRRGRNTEAFF
size: -
D: -
V: TRBV27

CDR3: CASSRTGNLDIQYF
size: -
D: TRBD1
V: TRBV19

CDR3: CASSFIAGGANVLTF
size: -
D: -
V: TRBV28

CDR3: CAWSVLAGVAPGELFF
size: -
D: TRBD2
V: TRBV30

CDR3: CASSPALDTAYGYTF
size: -
D: -
V: TRBV7-2

CDR3: CASSQDLKSQETQYF
size: -
D: -
V: TRBV4-3

CDR3: CASSQGLRDGGSGAGNTIYF
size: -
D: -
V: TRBV4-1

CDR3: CASSSTGLGNTIYF
size: -
D: -
V: TRBV28

CDR3: CASSVVGGAGELFF
size: -
D: -
V: TRBV9

CDR3: CASTPTLTVLYGYTF
size: -
D: -
V: TRBV19

CDR3: CASSLGSGSTDTQYF
size: -
D: -
V: TRBV5-1

CDR3: CASSFSLASGSYEQYF
size: -
D: TRBD2
V: TRBV7-2

CDR3: CASSPQRAGEQYF
size: -
D: -
V: TRBV7-2

CDR3: CASSVIRAANTEAFF
size: few
D: -
V: TRBV7-9

CDR3: CASSEAPGHPSPLHF
size: -
D: -
V: TRBV2

CDR3: CASSRILSGALPYEQYF
size: -
D: -
V: TRBV7-2

CDR3: CASSAPGRGKNTEAFF
size: -
D: -
V: TRBV27

CDR3: CASSVVMNTGELFF
size: -
D: -
V: TRBV2

CDR3: CASSPIGTGINYGYTF
size: -
D: TRBD1
V: TRBV18

CDR3: CASNSPGLQETQYF
size: -
D: -
V: TRBV19

CDR3: CAISATDRGNEKLFF
size: -
D: TRBD1
V: TRBV10-3

CDR3: CASSATWQSYEQYF
size: -
D: -
V: TRBV11-2

CDR3: CASSPSGGGRYGYTF
size: -
D: -
V: TRBV27

CDR3: CASSAGTARTSTDTQYF
size: -
D: TRBD1
V: TRBV7-8

CDR3: CASSTTGNTNEKLFF
size: -
D: -
V: TRBV7-9

CDR3: CASSLRTSGAYNEQFF
size: -
D: TRBD2
V: TRBV7-8

CDR3: CASSAGQINTGELFF
size: -
D: -
V: TRBV10-1